This entry lists 5 T cell receptor beta chains sequenced from one sample in a study of Ad26.COV2.S vaccination and SARS-CoV-2 variants. Treatment given: roughly 19 received Ad26.COV2.S at low or high dose, single or two shots; 5 received placebo; per-sample allocation not given. Sample collection was performed on day 63 after the first vaccine or placebo injection. Sequencing was performed with immunoSEQ multiplex PCR; in TCRdb, only in-frame clones are kept and a portion is missing. This table has fewer than 900,000 clones, roughly 90% appearing once. The material sequenced was peripheral blood, taken in a trial of Ad26.COV2.S vaccine versus placebo. These receptors were collected from a person aged 18-65 years who received the Ad26.COV2.S COVID-19 vaccine or a placebo.

Remarks on this clone: At the DNA level, this CDR3 is encoded by other sequences in the same sample as well. Here the CDR3 DNA reads TGTGCCAGCTCACCAGCAGGCAATCAGCCCCAGCATTTT. Translation gives CASSPAGNQPQHF. The chain couples TRBV18 to TRBJ1-5; no firm D call. The CDR3 contains 13 residues. Germline values: CDR1 KGHSH, CDR2 LQKENI. Trimming left V 2 bases short and J 2 bases short, with 4 bases between. The variable domain in full, completed from reference TRBV18 and TRBJ1-5, reads NAGVMQNPRHLVRRRGQEARLRCSPMKGHSHVYWYRQLPEEGLKFMVYLQKENIIDESGMPKERFSAEFPKEGPSILRIQQVVRGDSAAYFCASSPAGNQPQHFGDGTRLSIL.

This chain uses TRBV27 with TRBJ2-3; D gene ambiguous. Per the germline V gene, CDR1 is MNHEY and CDR2 is SMNVEV (reference sequence). The CDR3 covers 14 residues. Trimming took off 5 bases at V and 0 bases at J, with 9 bases between the two ends. CDR3 DNA: TGTGCCAGCAGTGCAAGAAGCAGCACAGATACGCAGTATTTT. Translation: CASSARSSTDTQYF.

The chain combines TRBV11-3 with TRBJ1-1; no definite D call. Trimming took 0 bases from V and 3 from J, leaving 8 bases between them. The CDR3 runs 14 residues. Per germline, CDR1 SGHNT and CDR2 YENEEA. CDR3: CASSLDNRHTEAFF. The DNA of the CDR3 is TGTGCCAGCAGCTTAGATAACCGGCACACTGAAGCTTTCTTT.

V is TRBV5-1 and J is TRBJ2-1; 8 bases map to TRBD2. The CDR3 contains 13 residues. CDR1 is SGHRS, CDR2 YFSETQ, per germline. V gave up 2 bases and J gave up 5 bases; unmatched junction bases: 0. Here the CDR3 DNA reads TGCGCCAGCAGCTTCGGGGGGGACAATGAGCAGTTCTTC. Residues: CASSFGGDNEQFF.

The V gene is TRBV6-6, the J gene TRBJ1-1; D may be TRBD1 (6 bases). Germline CDR1 reads MNHNY; CDR2 reads SVGAGI (reference sequence). The CDR3 length is 17 residues. Trimming took off 5 bases at V and 1 base at J, with 20 bases between the two ends. For the CDR3, the DNA is TGTGCCAGCAGTCGGCATTCCGTCGGACAGCCGAACACTGAAGCTTTCTTT. Translation: CASSRHSVGQPNTEAFF.